This T cell receptor (beta chain) is drawn from a study of vaccination effects on CD4 cells after COVID-19. Study context: Relative to the second dose, post-vaccine samples were obtained a median of 72 days later. Cultures of some 2.2 million PBMC per well contained approximately 10 IU/ml IL-2 plus 10 ug/ml peptides. Findings and caveats of the study: In healthy vaccinees, only 1 of 255 vaccine-induced clones cross-reacted with common cold coronaviruses.

Produced via immunoSEQ multiplex PCR; TCRdb's table is partial and in-frame only. The table records roughly 40,000 clones, 65% to 75% of them present only once. Scientists isolated CD4+ T cells after a roughly 10-day culture period ended. It was two doses of either the BNT162b2 or mRNA-1273 vaccine that participants received. Cultures got half-medium changes with IL-2 on days 3 and 7. Details on this clone: Its antigen is undetermined.

CDR1 is MNHEY and CDR2 is SMNVEV in the germline V gene (reference sequence). Losses at the gene ends were 9 bases for V and 5 bases for J; bases not matched to a gene: 12. CDR3 length: 14 residues. The material sequenced was CD4+ T cells from PBMCs cultured without peptide, taken after COVID-19 vaccination. The sequence derives from a human donor who received a COVID-19 vaccine. This rearrangement joins TRBV27 to TRBJ1-1; 7 bases fit TRBD1. The CDR3 nucleotides read TGTGCCAGTAAAAAGGGACAGCGACCTACTGAAGCTTTCTTT. Translation gives CASKKGQRPTEAFF.